This T cell receptor (beta chain) is drawn from a study of technical replicates of blood from several donors. The protocol was immunoSEQ multiplex PCR, while the TCRdb copy is restricted to in-frame clones and leaves out a portion. The data hold about 83,000 clones, with under 95% observed a single time. Germline trimming cut 4 bases from V and 1 base from J; bases unmatched to any gene: 4. From germline, CDR1 is SGHAT and CDR2 FQNNGV. This CDR3 region has 14 residues. The chain links TRBV11-2 to TRBJ2-7, with 7 bases fitting TRBD1. This receptor was identified in a human donor in good health. Sequencing was carried out using T cells isolated from PBMCs. CDR3 residues: CASSWRTGSYEQYF. CDR3 nucleotides: TGTGCCAGCAGCTGGAGGACAGGTTCCTACGAGCAGTACTTC.